Presented here are 25 T cell receptor beta chains from one specimen sequenced in a study of shared clonotypes between healthy human individuals. Positive CCR7 selection of CD45RO-negative cells yielded the naive CD8 cells, and terminally differentiated effector memory CD45RA+ cells were excluded. Using immunoSEQ multiplex PCR, the repertoire was profiled, and TCRdb retains in-frame clones only, with some absent. The data show 2 million or so clones, over 85% seen once. Input material: naive CD8+ T cells sorted from blood. Receptor source: a young man in good health.

The chain links TRBV7-9 to TRBJ2-5; D is perhaps TRBD1 (6 bases). V lost 5 bases and J 2 bases, leaving 15 bases between the germline ends. CDR3 length equals 15 residues. The germline CDR1 and CDR2 sequences are SEHNR and FQNEAQ (reference sequence). The CDR3 coding sequence is TGTGCCAGCAGCCCCCCCCTGGGGGCGCAAGAGACCCAGTACTTC. The encoded protein is CASSPPLGAQETQYF.

The chain couples TRBV6-5 to TRBJ1-1, with 7 bases that match TRBD1. Trimming took 2 bases from V and 4 from J; bases not matched to a gene: 7. The CDR3 has 15 residues. The germline CDR1 and CDR2 sequences are MNHEY and SVGAGI. The CDR3 region is CASSYGSGGSTEAFF. The CDR3 DNA reads TGTGCCAGCAGTTACGGATCAGGGGGAAGCACTGAAGCTTTCTTT.

The J gene is TRBJ1-1, the V gene TRBV9; perhaps TRBD1 as D (5 bases). Per the germline V gene, CDR1 is SGDLS and CDR2 is YYNGEE. Trimming took off 3 bases at V and 4 bases at J, with 16 bases between the two ends. The CDR3 contains 15 residues. CDR3 protein: CASSGPGGVGTEAFF. CDR3 DNA sequence: TGTGCCAGCAGCGGACCCGGGGGGGTGGGCACTGAAGCTTTCTTT.

This clone occurred once. The V gene is TRBV18, the J gene TRBJ2-7; TRBD2 matches at 7 bases. V shed 3 bases, J shed 6 bases, and the junction held 14 bases outside the gene matches. Germline-derived CDR1 and CDR2 are KGHSH and LQKENI. CDR3 length: 16 amino acids. CDR3 protein: CASSPVPGGSFSEQYF. The CDR3 DNA is TGTGCCAGCTCACCCGTTCCTGGCGGGAGTTTCTCCGAGCAGTACTTC.

V and J are TRBV12-2 and TRBJ2-2; TRBD2, as called in the table, went unchecked against the DNA. TRBV12-2 corresponds to a pseudogene. This CDR3 comprises 16 residues. CDR3 amino acids: CASRRDYRGDTGELFF. Written as DNA, the CDR3 is TGTGCAAGTCGCAGGGACTACCGGGGGGACACCGGGGAGCTGTTTTTT.

The rearrangement joins TRBV6-5 to TRBJ1-1, with D uncertain. The V gene's germline CDR1 is MNHEY and CDR2 SVGAGI. Trimming took 5 bases from V and 1 from J, leaving 14 bases between them. The length of the CDR3 is 15 residues. Here the CDR3 reads CASSVWSARNTEAFF. CDR3 coding DNA: TGTGCCAGCAGTGTATGGTCCGCACGGAACACTGAAGCTTTCTTT.

The genes are TRBV13 and TRBJ2-1; D remains ambiguous. The germline V gene encodes CDR1 PRHDT and CDR2 FYEKMQ (reference sequence). V was pared by 5 bases and J by 0 bases, with 8 bases between. This CDR3 spans 14 amino acids. CDR3: CASSHPSSYNEQFF. The CDR3 region has the DNA TGTGCCAGCAGCCACCCCAGCTCCTACAATGAGCAGTTCTTC.

CDR3 nucleotides: TGTGCCAGCAGCTCCTGGGACGGAGGCTACGAGCAGTACTTC. Encoded protein: CASSSWDGGYEQYF. The chain has TRBV11-2 and TRBJ2-7; D possibly matches TRBD1 or TRBD2 (5 bases each). In germline, CDR1 is SGHAT, CDR2 FQNNGV. V was cut by 4 bases and J by 3 bases, with 13 bases left in between. The CDR3 is 14 amino acids.

As regards this clone: Other DNA sequences from this sample encode an identical CDR3 as well. The chain has TRBV5-1 and TRBJ1-1, with D hard to call. In germline, CDR1 is SGHRS, CDR2 YFSETQ. The V and J ends lost 4 bases and 3 bases respectively, with 7 bases between them. This CDR3 spans 12 amino acids. The CDR3 protein is CASSSKDTEAFF. CDR3 DNA sequence: TGCGCCAGCAGCAGTAAGGACACTGAAGCTTTCTTT.

The rearrangement uses TRBV5-6 and TRBJ2-5; D is unresolved. The CDR3 sequence is 12 residues long. Trimming shortened V by 4 bases and J by 2 bases, and 6 bases separated the two germline ends. The V gene's germline CDR1 is SGHDT and CDR2 YYEEEE. The CDR3 nucleotides read TGTGCCAGCAGCCCGGAGCAAGAGACCCAGTACTTC. Translating gives CASSPEQETQYF.

This chain connects TRBV19 to TRBJ1-1; D possibly corresponds to TRBD1 (6 bases). V dropped 3 bases and J dropped 6 bases, with 14 bases sitting between them. The germline gives CDR1 LNHDA, CDR2 SQIVND (reference sequence). The CDR3 totals 14 residues. The CDR3 sequence: CASSIQGLWAEAFF. The CDR3 region has the DNA TGTGCCAGTAGTATTCAGGGGTTGTGGGCTGAAGCTTTCTTT.

The chain combines TRBV29-1 with TRBJ1-5; possibly TRBD1 for D (5 bases). The CDR3 is made up of 15 amino acids. The germline V gene encodes CDR1 SQVTM and CDR2 ANQGSEA. Trimming took off 6 bases at V and 0 bases at J, with 15 bases between the two ends. CDR3 residues: CSVGGAQNSNQPQHF. Written as DNA, the CDR3 is TGCAGCGTGGGGGGTGCACAAAATAGCAATCAGCCCCAGCATTTT.

The chain has TRBV28 and TRBJ2-7; D uncertain. The V end was cut by 4 bases, the J end by 8 bases, with 24 bases between. Germline CDR1 is MDHEN and CDR2 is SYDVKM. CDR3 length: 16 residues. CDR3 residues: CASSSRSSARSWKQYF. CDR3 in DNA: TGTGCCAGCAGTTCCCGCTCGAGTGCCCGGTCTTGGAAGCAGTACTTC.

Details on this clone: Within the sample, other DNA sequences also encode this same CDR3. The chain combines TRBV5-4 with TRBJ2-7; 7 bases line up with TRBD1. V dropped 0 bases and J dropped 7; count of bases not matched to a gene: 1. This CDR3 comprises 12 residues. From germline, CDR1 is SGHNT and CDR2 YYREEE (reference sequence). The CDR3: CASSLAGGEQYF. CDR3 in DNA: TGTGCCAGCAGCTTGGCAGGGGGAGAGCAGTACTTC.

This chain links TRBV4-3 with TRBJ2-7, with D possibly matching TRBD2 (5 bases). Germline values: CDR1 LGHNA, CDR2 YSLEER. The CDR3 runs 15 residues. Trimming pared 0 bases from V and 4 bases from J, leaving 13 bases between. The CDR3 region is CASSQDKTSRYEQYF. In nucleotides, the CDR3 is TGCGCCAGCAGCCAAGACAAAACTAGTCGGTACGAGCAGTACTTC.

The rearrangement uses TRBV5-4 and TRBJ1-2; a weak D match, TRBD1 (6 bases). The ends were cut back, 7 bases at V and 4 bases at J, with 17 bases in the middle. The CDR3 is 14 residues long. Per the germline V gene, CDR1 is SGHNT and CDR2 is YYREEE (reference sequence). DNA of the CDR3: TGTGCCAGCCGGGACTGGGACATTAGCTATGGCTACACCTTC. Amino acid sequence: CASRDWDISYGYTF.

The rearrangement joins TRBV4-2 to TRBJ2-5, with no clear D. This CDR3 is 13 amino acids long. CDR1 is LGHNA and CDR2 is YNFKEQ in the germline V gene. With 4 bases removed from V and 3 bases from J, the gap between germline ends came to 9 bases. The CDR3 sequence is CASSPSTEETQYF. CDR3 bases: TGTGCCAGCAGCCCCTCGACGGAAGAGACCCAGTACTTC.

The CDR3 loop reads CSVEKTGNEQYF. DNA of the CDR3: TGCAGCGTTGAGAAAACAGGGAACGAGCAGTACTTC. The chain employs TRBV29-1 and TRBJ2-7, with D possibly matching TRBD1 (6 bases). The ends were cut back, 3 bases at V and 5 bases at J, with 11 bases in the middle. The CDR3 contains 12 residues. CDR1 and CDR2 (germline): SQVTM, ANQGSEA.

The chain links TRBV6-5 to TRBJ1-1, with a tentative D call TRBD1 (5 bases). CDR3 size: 14 residues. CDR1 MNHEY and CDR2 SVGAGI come from the germline V gene. Trimming took 2 bases from V and 1 from J, leaving 8 bases between them. The CDR3 sequence: CASSYPGKNTEAFF. CDR3 sequence (DNA): TGTGCCAGCAGTTACCCAGGGAAGAACACTGAAGCTTTCTTT.

The chain employs TRBV2 and TRBJ1-5; no definite D call. Per the germline V gene, CDR1 is SNHLY and CDR2 is FYNNEI. This CDR3 contains 13 residues. V was pared by 0 bases and J by 6 bases, with 6 bases between. CDR3 DNA: TGTGCCAGCAGTGAAGCGCTTGGTCAGCCCCAGCATTTT. It specifies CASSEALGQPQHF.

The rearrangement uses TRBV15 and TRBJ2-1; D not certain. CDR1 and CDR2 (germline): LNHNV, YYDKDF (reference sequence). Trimming removed 0 bases at V and 7 bases at J, with 7 bases between. CDR3 length: 13 residues. CDR3 DNA: TGTGCCACCAGCAGAGATTTGCTGAATGAGCAGTTCTTC. Translation: CATSRDLLNEQFF.

The chain joins TRBV4-1 to TRBJ1-1, with 7 bases that match TRBD1. The CDR3 spans 14 residues. J was trimmed by 4 bases and V by 4 bases; bases with no gene match: 6. CDR1 and CDR2 (germline): MGHRA, YSYEKL. The CDR3 is CASSPTTGSTEAFF. In nucleotides, the CDR3 is TGCGCCAGCAGCCCGACGACAGGGAGCACTGAAGCTTTCTTT.

V gene TRBV6-5 combines with J gene TRBJ2-1, with TRBD2 matching 8 bases. This CDR3 has 15 amino acids. Trimming removed 5 bases from V and 7 bases from J; junction bases left unmatched: 10. Germline V gene lookup returns CDR1 MNHEY and CDR2 SVGAGI. The CDR3 reads CASSVTMGGRNEQFF. CDR3 DNA sequence: TGTGCCAGCAGTGTTACAATGGGCGGGAGGAATGAGCAGTTCTTC.

V gene TRBV7-6 combines with J gene TRBJ2-1, with 12 bases fitting TRBD2. Germline assignment: CDR1 SGHVS and CDR2 FNYEAQ. Germline trimming cut 0 bases from V and 10 bases from J; bases unmatched to any gene: 4. This CDR3 is 15 amino acids long. The CDR3 sequence: CASSLAPSGGVEQFF. CDR3 DNA: TGTGCCAGCAGCTTAGCCCCTAGCGGGGGGGTAGAGCAGTTCTTC.

DNA of the CDR3: TGTGCCAGCAGGGAACCCGGGGGAAAACTGTTTTTT. Translating gives CASREPGGKLFF. The chain combines TRBV11-2 with TRBJ1-4; TRBD1 might be the D (5 bases). Germline V lookup: CDR1 SGHAT, CDR2 FQNNGV. V was trimmed by 6 bases and J by 10 bases, leaving 12 bases between them. The CDR3 has 12 amino acids.